This T cell receptor (beta chain) derives from a study of Tregs in tolerant kidney transplant recipients. CD4+CD25+CD127- Tregs, CD4+CD25- non-Tregs, CD4 and CD8 cells were sorted. Sequencing was performed with immunoSEQ multiplex PCR; in TCRdb, only in-frame clones are kept and a portion is missing. The table has 100,000 to 150,000 clones, roughly 92% seen once. Sequences were obtained from CD4+ T cells from blood. This clonotype was obtained from a human donor in good health.

The CDR3 sequence: CASSQDRLSPLHF. The CDR3 region has the DNA TGTGCCAGTAGCCAGGACAGGCTCTCACCCCTCCACTTT. This chain joins TRBV19 and TRBJ1-6; 7 bases are shared with TRBD1. With V trimmed by 6 bases and J by 10 bases, 6 bases remained unmatched. The CDR3 is 13 amino acids. CDR1 is LNHDA, CDR2 SQIVND, per germline (reference sequence). Combining the CDR3 with reference TRBV19 and TRBJ1-6 gives the whole variable domain DGGITQSPKYLFRKEGQNVTLSCEQNLNHDAMYWYRQDPGQGLRLIYYSQIVNDFQKGDIAEGYSVSREKKESFPLTVTSAQKNPTAFYLCASSQDRLSPLHFGNGTRLTVT.